What follows is one TCR beta chain and its context. These data belong to a study of technical replicates of blood from a handful of donors. The data were produced by immunoSEQ multiplex PCR, yet TCRdb's version contains in-frame clones alone and is incomplete. The table includes about 88,000 clones, approximately 94% detected once. This TCR came from a human donor in good health. Sequenced: T cells isolated from PBMCs.

The CDR3 loop reads CSVSVTGAFF. The CDR3 nucleotides read TGCAGCGTTTCCGTGACAGGGGCTTTCTTT. The chain carries TRBV29-1 and TRBJ1-1; 7 bases map to TRBD1. Germline V gene data show CDR1 as SQVTM and CDR2 as ANQGSEA. The CDR3 spans 10 residues. The ends lost 5 bases at V and 11 bases at J; junction bases unmatched: 5.